The rows below give T cell receptor beta chains drawn from one sample of a study of T-cell reconstitution after alpha-beta-depleted transplantation in children. A single record per CDR3 protein comes from TCRdb applying MiXCR to the PCR reads. Of about 300,000 distinct CDR3 sequences in the sample, about 9.4% were seen once. Here the sequenced sample was PBMCs, taken before TCRalphabeta/CD19-depleted stem cell transplant. The receptors were sampled from a boy in the first two years of life with acute myeloid leukemia, due to receive a stem cell transplant. Each CDR3 is given with its conserved first and last residue. A D gene is named only where the DNA matches it firmly. Clone size is shown for a subset of rows, as once, few, many or a class of expanded clone.

TRBJ2-7 | many | TRBV7-8 | TRBD1 | TGTGCCAGCAGGTTACCGGGACAGGGAGGAGAGCAGTACTTC | CASRLPGQGGEQYF
TRBJ2-3 | many | TRBV20-1 | TRBD1 | TGCAGTGCTCGGGGCCCCGACAGGGTGAGCCCAGATACGCAGTATTTT | CSARGPDRVSPDTQYF
TRBJ2-4 | many | TRBV3-1 | . | TGTGCCAGCAGTCCAGGGGAGAGGCTTACCAAAAACATTCAGTACTTC | CASSPGERLTKNIQYF
TRBJ2-6 | . | TRBV6-9 | . | TGTGCCAGCAGCTTATTCATCGGGGGATCTGGGGCCAACGTCCTGACTTTC | CASSLFIGGSGANVLTF
TRBJ2-3 | many | TRBV5-1 | TRBD2 | TGCGCCAGCAGCCCCCCTAGCGGGAGGACAGATACGCAGTATTTT | CASSPPSGRTDTQYF
TRBJ2-4 | many | TRBV10-3 | . | TGTGCCATCAGTGCCTTAGGTCCGGGACCTAAAAACATTCAGTACTTC | CAISALGPGPKNIQYF
TRBJ2-1 | many | TRBV4-3 | TRBD2 | TGCGCCAGCAGCCAGGAGAGGCTAGCGGCCTACAATGAGCAGTTCTTC | CASSQERLAAYNEQFF
TRBJ1-1 | many | TRBV28 | . | TGTGCCAGCACCTCAGGGAAAATTATTGAAGCTTTCTTT | CASTSGKIIEAFF
TRBJ2-1 | many | TRBV29-1 | . | TGCAGCGTCGAGGGTAATGTCCCCTACAATGAGCAGTTCTTC | CSVEGNVPYNEQFF
TRBJ2-3 | many | TRBV24-1 | . | TGTGCCACCAGTGAAGCCCAGGGTTGGGGCACAGATACGCAGTATTTT | CATSEAQGWGTDTQYF
TRBJ2-7 | many | TRBV12-3/TRBV12-4 | TRBD2 | TGTGCCAGCAGCCTCACTAGCGGGGGCTACGAGCAGTACTTC | CASSLTSGGYEQYF
TRBJ2-1 | few | TRBV18 | TRBD2 | TGTGCCAGCTCACCGACCGGGACTAACTCCTACAATGAGCAGTTCTTC | CASSPTGTNSYNEQFF
TRBJ2-5 | many | TRBV3-1 | TRBD2 | TGTGCCAGCAGCCAAGTACTAGCGGGGGGGCGGGGGACCCAGTACTTC | CASSQVLAGGRGTQYF
TRBJ2-7 | many | TRBV6-5 | . | TGTGCCAGCAGTTGGGATTTATGGGGAGGCGAGCAGTACTTC | CASSWDLWGGEQYF
TRBJ2-7 | many | TRBV20-1 | . | TGCAGTGCTAGAGGCCCCCGGGGTCCCTACGAGCAGTACTTC | CSARGPRGPYEQYF
TRBJ2-1 | many | TRBV28 | TRBD2 | TGTGCCAGCAGTTTAGCTAGCGGGAAGAATGAGCAGTTCTTC | CASSLASGKNEQFF
TRBJ2-3 | many | TRBV15 | TRBD1 | TGTGCCACCAGCAGAGAAGGGGGCTTTAGCACAGATACGCAGTATTTT | CATSREGGFSTDTQYF
TRBJ2-5 | many | TRBV2 | . | TGTGCCAGCAGTGAGCTGAGGTACCAAGAGACCCAGTACTTC | CASSELRYQETQYF
TRBJ2-5 | . | TRBV12-3/TRBV12-4 | TRBD2 | TGTGCCAGCAGTCCTGGGGCGGGAGTGACCCAGTACTTC | CASSPGAGVTQYF
TRBJ2-1 | . | TRBV5-6 | . | TGTGCCAGCAGCTTGTCTGTCGCAGACCACAATGAGCAGTTCTTC | CASSLSVADHNEQFF
TRBJ2-1 | many | TRBV18 | . | TGTGCCAGCTCGCTTGACACAAATGAGCAGTTCTTC | CASSLDTNEQFF
TRBJ2-1 | many | TRBV15 | . | TGTGCCACCCGACCTCTCGGGGGCAATGAGCAGTTCTTC | CATRPLGGNEQFF
TRBJ2-7 | few | TRBV6-2/TRBV6-3 | . | TGTGCCAGCAGGCAGGCTGCCTACGAGCAGTACTTC | CASRQAAYEQYF
TRBJ1-1 | many | TRBV9 | TRBD1 | TGTGCCAGCAGCACAAGGGCAGGGGGCACTGAAGCTTTCTTT | CASSTRAGGTEAFF
TRBJ2-3 | many | TRBV6-5 | . | TGTGCCAGCAGTTACGGCAGCCGGAGCACAGATACGCAGTATTTT | CASSYGSRSTDTQYF
TRBJ2-7 | few | TRBV4-3 | . | TGCGCCAGCAGCCTGTCTTGGGGGGAGAGCTCCTACGAGCAGTACTTC | CASSLSWGESSYEQYF
TRBJ1-6 | . | TRBV5-1 | . | TGCGCCAGCAGCCCGTTACCAGAAAATTCACCCCTCCACTTT | CASSPLPENSPLHF
TRBJ2-3 | few | TRBV25-1 | TRBD1 | TGTGCCAGCAGTGAATATTTCCGGGACAGGGGGCAAACAGATACGCAGTATTTT | CASSEYFRDRGQTDTQYF
TRBJ1-1 | . | TRBV29-1 | TRBD1 | TGCAGCGTTGGGCAGGGGGGGGGGAACACTGAAGCTTTCTTT | CSVGQGGGNTEAFF
TRBJ1-1 | . | TRBV28 | . | TGTGCCAGCAGTTTTTCCAGGGGTACGACTGAAGCTTTCTTT | CASSFSRGTTEAFF
TRBJ2-7 | many | TRBV12-3/TRBV12-4 | . | TGTGCCAGCAGTTTTTATACGGGGGGCGTAAGGAGCTCCTACGAGCAGTACTTC | CASSFYTGGVRSSYEQYF
TRBJ2-5 | few | TRBV20-1 | TRBD1 | TGCAGTGCTTCCTTTTACCGGGACAGGCTGTACCAAGAGACCCAGTACTTC | CSASFYRDRLYQETQYF
TRBJ2-5 | many | TRBV3-1 | TRBD1 | TGTGCCAGCAGCCAGATGACAGGGGGGGAGACCCAGTACTTC | CASSQMTGGETQYF
TRBJ2-5 | many | TRBV12-3/TRBV12-4 | . | TGTGCCAGCAGTGGCCGGACCCGCGAGACCCAGTACTTC | CASSGRTRETQYF
TRBJ2-7 | many | TRBV6-6 | . | TGTGCCAGCGGCCGGGACGGCACCTACGAGCAGTACTTC | CASGRDGTYEQYF
TRBJ1-4 | many | TRBV29-1 | . | TGCAGCGTCGCTGGTCATGGGAGGGCAACTAATGAAAAACTGTTTTTT | CSVAGHGRATNEKLFF
TRBJ1-5 | . | TRBV19 | TRBD1 | TGTGCCAGTAGTATAGCCGGACAGGGATGGGACCAGCCCCAGCATTTT | CASSIAGQGWDQPQHF
TRBJ1-1 | many | TRBV5-1 | TRBD1 | TGCGCCAGCAGCCCACAGACAGGGGAGAACACTGAAGCTTTCTTT | CASSPQTGENTEAFF